This TCR beta chain was captured in a study of spatial heterogeneity in lung cancer. At the level of the study: Raw reads contained each unique TCR and UMI combination more than ten times on average. Broader study findings: Blood carried ubiquitous expanded tumor TCRs more at resection than follow-up.

TCRdb re-called the 5' RACE reads through MiXCR, storing one row per CDR3 protein. Found here are about 92,000 distinct CDR3 sequences, over 9.5% of them singletons; the top ten hold over 40%. Stated time point: sample taken at primary tumor resection. Unsorted samples of tumor, nontumor lung or frozen PBMC had their whole RNA sequenced. The donor group consisted of around 77 patients who had untreated, early-stage non-small cell lung cancer. With regard to this clonotype: Its specificity is not known.

V lost 6 bases, J lost 4 bases, and 3 bases stayed unmatched. CDR3 length equals 14 residues. Germline lookup yields CDR1 LGHNA and CDR2 YSLEER. The input for sequencing was PBMCs, taken at surgery. This chain links TRBV4-3 with TRBJ2-2; 9 bases are a match to TRBD1. This receptor was taken from a male donor with early-stage non-small cell lung cancer. CDR3 amino acids: CASRPTGGTGELFF. As DNA, the CDR3 is TGCGCCAGCAGGCCGACAGGGGGCACCGGGGAGCTGTTTTTT.